The sample holds a few counts of the clone carrying this T cell receptor beta chain. No antigen is known for it. The data originate from a study of regulatory T cells in long-lasting Graves disease. Overall study: In persistent Graves' disease, antithyroid drugs had been taken for over 5 years and TSH receptor antibodies stayed positive. Whole-study results and caveats: Blood alone, not thyroid tissue, was studied.

In building TCR beta libraries, iRepertoire HTBI primers were used together with Arm-PCR of CDR3 regions. TCRdb itself ran the multiplex PCR reads through MiXCR, one entry per CDR3 protein. The sample records over 350,000 distinct CDR3 sequences, about 20% being singletons. Losses at the gene ends were 5 bases for V and 4 bases for J; bases not matched to a gene: 3. The germline V gene encodes CDR1 SGHTA and CDR2 FQGTGA. The CDR3 extends over 14 amino acids. As for time point: persistent/refractory GD, antithyroid drugs over 5 years with positive TRAb. The TCR library was made from RNA extracted from PBMCs.

The rearrangement uses TRBV7-3 and TRBJ1-1; 11 positions agree with TRBD1. The material was peripheral blood mononuclear cells (PBMCs), obtained when the disease was refractory, from a patient treated with antithyroid drugs. This TCR was sampled from a female donor with Graves disease. The CDR3: CASSEGQGVTEAFF. The CDR3 DNA is TGTGCCAGCAGCGAGGGACAGGGGGTCACTGAAGCTTTCTTT. The complete variable domain, with remaining parts taken from reference TRBV7-3 and TRBJ1-1, reads GAGVSQTPSNKVTEKGKYVELRCDPISGHTALYWYRQSLGQGPEFLIYFQGTGAADDSGLPNDRFFAVRPEGSVSTLKIQRTERGDSAVYLCASSEGQGVTEAFFGQGTRLTVV.